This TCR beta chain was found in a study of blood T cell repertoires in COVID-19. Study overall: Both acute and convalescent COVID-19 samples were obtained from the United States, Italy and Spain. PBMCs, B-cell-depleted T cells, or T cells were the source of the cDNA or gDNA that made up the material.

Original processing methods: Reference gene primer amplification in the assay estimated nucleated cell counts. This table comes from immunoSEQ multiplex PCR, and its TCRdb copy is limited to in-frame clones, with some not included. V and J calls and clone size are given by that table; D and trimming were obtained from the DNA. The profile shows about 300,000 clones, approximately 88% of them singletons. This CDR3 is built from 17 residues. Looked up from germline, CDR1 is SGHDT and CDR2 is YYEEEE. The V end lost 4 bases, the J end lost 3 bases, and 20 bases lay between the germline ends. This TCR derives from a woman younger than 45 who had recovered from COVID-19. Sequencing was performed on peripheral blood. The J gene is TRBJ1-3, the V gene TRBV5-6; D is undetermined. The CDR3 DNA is TGTGCCAGCAGCGCGAAATCAGGTTGGCTTAATGGAAACACCATATATTTT. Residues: CASSAKSGWLNGNTIYF.